A selection of T cell receptor beta chains follows, all from one sample in a study of T cells after posttransplantation cyclophosphamide. The table came from immunoSEQ multiplex PCR; TCRdb's copy has only in-frame clones and leaves some out. Observed in the sample are approximately 25,000 clones, none of them singletons. The sequenced sample was PBMCs, obtained after allogeneic stem cell transplant with posttransplant cyclophosphamide. The source is a male patient aged 18 to 35 who received an allogeneic stem cell transplant from a related donor, was CMV-positive, and had no GVHD. Some T cells may be supplied by the graft donor. Each CDR3 is given without its conserved first and last residue. Each record gives: clone size, J gene, V gene, D gene, CDR3 protein. A D gene is named only where the DNA matches it firmly. Clone size is not always given. Where it is, it says once, few, many or a class for expanded clones.

many | TRBJ1-2 | TRBV4-1 | TRBD1 | ASSQYDRGNYGYT
many | TRBJ1-1 | TRBV13 | . | ASSNSGVYTEAF
many | TRBJ2-3 | TRBV28 | . | ASSFSQGGTDTQY
many | TRBJ1-4 | TRBV30 | TRBD1 | AWNKGQGNEKLF
many | TRBJ2-5 | TRBV11-2 | TRBD1 | ASSFPRTGGETQY
many | TRBJ1-5 | TRBV6-5 | . | ASSLKVAGEQPQH
many | TRBJ1-5 | TRBV7-6 | . | ASSPAAGDGSNNQPQH
many | TRBJ2-5 | TRBV28 | TRBD2 | ASRLSGGEETQY
many | TRBJ2-7 | TRBV5-6 | . | ASSLVQDEQY
many | TRBJ1-6 | TRBV7-2 | . | ASQAGRAGSESPLH
many | TRBJ1-2 | TRBV2 | . | ASSEGYGGSGYT
many | TRBJ1-1 | TRBV7-6 | TRBD1 | ASSPYRASGGEAF
many | TRBJ2-7 | TRBV6-5 | . | ASSYSATGTTYEQY
many | TRBJ1-4 | TRBV6-6 | . | ASKREDEKLF
many | TRBJ2-7 | TRBV18 | TRBD2 | ASSPSGKGSYEQY
many | TRBJ2-1 | TRBV30 | TRBD2 | AWRTGLAGSNEQF
many | TRBJ2-7 | TRBV6-1 | TRBD1 | TSSEGQGFNEQY
many | TRBJ2-7 | TRBV7-2 | TRBD2 | ASSLEWRGGEQY
many | TRBJ2-2 | TRBV13 | . | ASSEALGGTNTGELF
many | TRBJ2-1 | TRBV4-3 | TRBD2 | ASSQELAGVNEQF
many | TRBJ1-1 | TRBV2 | . | ASSEIGAPTEAF
many | TRBJ2-3 | TRBV5-1 | TRBD2 | ASRLAGGSDTQY
many | TRBJ2-2 | TRBV29-1 | . | SAQGLGGSTGELF
many | TRBJ2-7 | TRBV30 | . | ACDNRESYEQY
few | . | TRBV5-1 | TRBD1 | ASSGSGTVRTYEQY
many | TRBJ1-2 | TRBV27 | TRBD1 | ASSLFGTGWENYGYT
many | TRBJ1-1 | TRBV7-3 | . | ASSSDHRDEAF
many | TRBJ1-5 | TRBV30 | . | ACSRGEVNQPQH
many | TRBJ2-1 | TRBV2 | TRBD2 | ARKKRGNGYNEQF
few | TRBJ2-1 | TRBV28 | TRBD2 | ASLAGGMINEQF
many | TRBJ2-5 | TRBV4-1 | TRBD2 | ASSPGTSGGLYQETQY
many | TRBJ2-2 | TRBV9 | . | ASSVAGVDTGELF
. | TRBJ2-1 | TRBV5-1 | TRBD2 | ASGQWEGGTQYNEQF
many | TRBJ2-7 | TRBV30 | TRBD1 | AWSVVDRGNYEQY
many | TRBJ2-3 | TRBV15 | TRBD2 | ATAGGPPLQIGDTQY
. | TRBJ1-5 | TRBV6-1 | TRBD1 | ASSRTGGDQPQH
many | TRBJ2-2 | TRBV5-1 | . | ASSLTGDTGELF
many | TRBJ1-5 | TRBV2 | . | ASSDRLNQPQH
many | TRBJ1-4 | TRBV5-1 | . | ASSLGQGIGKLF
many | TRBJ2-1 | TRBV21-1 | . | ASNRKVTTSNEQF
many | TRBJ2-1 | TRBV2 | TRBD2 | ASSDFSGLVYNEQF
many | TRBJ2-7 | TRBV18 | TRBD1 | ASAGTGAREQY
many | TRBJ1-5 | TRBV10-3 | TRBD1 | AISEGQGGNQPQH
many | TRBJ1-5 | TRBV5-6 | TRBD1 | ASSLTGENQPQH
many | TRBJ2-1 | TRBV7-6 | TRBD2 | ASSRGGYNEQF
few | TRBJ2-5 | TRBV4-1 | TRBD1 | ASSQGDSWEQY
many | TRBJ1-1 | TRBV28 | . | ASSFGAGPSNTEAF
many | TRBJ1-1 | TRBV9 | TRBD1 | ASSTRDRGYTEAF
many | TRBJ2-3 | TRBV18 | . | ASSPGSMDTQY
many | TRBJ2-3 | TRBV19 | . | ASSIEGDNTDTQY